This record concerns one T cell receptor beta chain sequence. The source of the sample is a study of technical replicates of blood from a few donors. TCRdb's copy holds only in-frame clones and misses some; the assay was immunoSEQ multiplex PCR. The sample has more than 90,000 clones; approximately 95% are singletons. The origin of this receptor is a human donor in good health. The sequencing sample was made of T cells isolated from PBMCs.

CDR3 coding DNA: TGTGCCAGCAGTCTTAGCGGGATAGCCTACGAGCAGTACTTC. Translating it yields CASSLSGIAYEQYF. This chain joins TRBV28 and TRBJ2-7, with 8 bases identical to TRBD2. The germline V gene encodes CDR1 MDHEN and CDR2 SYDVKM. The CDR3 runs 14 residues. The V and J ends lost 5 bases and 2 bases, in that order; junction bases with no gene match: 5.